Ten or more counts support the clone carrying this TCR beta chain. Its target is unknown. Library construction for TCR beta used iRepertoire HTBI primers and Arm-PCR of CDR3 regions. TCRdb used MiXCR to reprocess the multiplex PCR reads, holding one entry per CDR3 protein. Counted here are 520,000 or so distinct CDR3 sequences, more than 10% occurring once; the ten biggest clones make up almost 9%. The CDR3 is made up of 14 amino acids. Per germline, CDR1 SGHVS and CDR2 FNYEAQ. The germline V and J ends were trimmed by 5 bases and 3 bases, with 14 bases remaining between them. This record comes from a study of regulatory T cells in long-lasting Graves disease. Time point specified: newly diagnosed GD, antithyroid drugs for less than 3 months. PBMC-extracted RNA yielded the TCR library. Notes on the study in general: Persistent patients shared more public clonotypes (approximately 2,700) than newly diagnosed patients (roughly 960). Patients with persistent disease showed a bias toward TRBV28, TRBJ1-2 and TRBJ2-5.

In addition, the sample was reused for a study of T cells in Graves' hyperthyroidism and ophthalmopathy. From that study: The TCR CDR3 first-round RT-PCR relied on the HTBI primer set.

This TCR was sampled from a woman in her thirties with Graves disease. This sample comprised peripheral blood mononuclear cells (PBMCs), obtained at new diagnosis, from a patient treated with antithyroid drugs. The chain is built from TRBV7-6 and TRBJ2-7; D is unresolved. CDR3 nucleotide sequence: TGTGCCAGCAGCCCAGTGTTGGACGTCTACGAGCAGTACTTC. This codes for CASSPVLDVYEQYF.